This TCR beta chain was sequenced during a study of T cells after yellow fever vaccination. Template-switching 5'RACE yielded the TCR cDNA; a universal primer site and UMIs were added in the process. TCRdb reprocessed the 5' RACE reads with MiXCR, giving one entry per CDR3 protein. Here the sample spans about 240,000 distinct CDR3 sequences, roughly 4% being singletons. This clonotype has ten or more counts. Its specificity is unknown. Study results and caveats: A secondary response was less intense yet reached its peak sooner, at day 5 versus 15. The study re-detected most primary-vaccination clones after the booster (96% CD4, around 90% CD8).

The CDR3 has 14 residues. J gave up 5 bases and V 4 bases, and 5 bases lay outside the gene matches. Germline V CDR1 and CDR2: SGHKS, YYEKEE (reference sequence). The sequencing used PBMCs, collected 15 days after the yellow fever booster vaccination. The gene calls are TRBV5-5 and TRBJ2-5; 10 nucleotides agree with TRBD1. The source is a man in his late teens or twenties who received the YFV17D yellow fever vaccine. CDR3: CASSTTGGWETQYF. In nucleotides, the CDR3 is TGTGCCAGCAGCACGACAGGGGGCTGGGAGACCCAGTACTTC.